Listed below are T cell receptor beta chains from one sample, sequenced in a study of post-analysis software for immune sequencing data. MiXCR was run by TCRdb on the PCR reads, yielding one entry per CDR3 protein. Among around 770,000 distinct CDR3 sequences, more than 45% were seen once, and the ten largest hold 4.9%. The specimen was blood. These receptors were obtained from a girl aged 10 to 17 with multiple sclerosis. CDR3s include the opening cysteine and the closing phenylalanine or tryptophan. D genes are given only for firm matches. Clone size, where shown, is once, few, many, or a class for clones that have expanded.

cdr3_nt cdr3_aa v_call d_call j_call cdr3_length clone_size
TGCAGTGCTGTACGGGGGGGGATCTCCTACGAGCAGTACTTC CSAVRGGISYEQYF TRBV20-1 TRBD2 TRBJ2-7 14 few
TGTGCCAGCAGCTTGTCTCTGGACAATGAGCAGTTCTTC CASSLSLDNEQFF TRBV5-6 . TRBJ2-1 13 few
TGTGCCCGCCAGGGTGGGGACAGGGAAGGGCCTGCGAGTTCTGGGGCCAACGTCCTGACTTTC CARQGGDREGPASSGANVLTF TRBV11-2 TRBD1 TRBJ2-6 21 .
TGTGCCAGCAGCTCTAAGGGGGGAACAGGTGTATACTACGAGCAGTACTTC CASSSKGGTGVYYEQYF TRBV7-2 . TRBJ2-7 17 .
TGTGCCAGCAGTTTGAACGGGAGGGGCGAGCAGTACTTC CASSLNGRGEQYF TRBV12-3/TRBV12-4 TRBD2 TRBJ2-7 13 few
TGTGCCACCAGCAGAGATCTAGCGGGAGCGGTTGAGCAGTTCTTC CATSRDLAGAVEQFF TRBV15 TRBD2 TRBJ2-1 15 .
TGTGCTAGTGGCCCCCCGGGACTAGCGGTTGAAGAGACCCAGTACTTC CASGPPGLAVEETQYF TRBV12-5 TRBD2 TRBJ2-5 16 .
TGTGCCAGCAGCCAGGGCGGGACAGGGTACGAGCAGTACTTC CASSQGGTGYEQYF TRBV3-1 TRBD1 TRBJ2-7 14 .
TGTGCCAGCAGCCCGCCCGGGACAACTAATGAAAAACTGTTTTTT CASSPPGTTNEKLFF TRBV7-9 . TRBJ1-4 15 few
TGTGCCAGCAGCACCCTCGGGACAGACATTCTTGGGGAGACCCAGTACTTC CASSTLGTDILGETQYF TRBV9 TRBD1 TRBJ2-5 17 few
TGCGCCAGCAGCCCGGAACTAGCGGCCGGGACAGATACGCAGTATTTT CASSPELAAGTDTQYF TRBV5-1 TRBD2 TRBJ2-3 16 few
TGTGCCTGGCGACTAGCGGGAGGGCTACTAAACAATGAGCAGTTCTTC CAWRLAGGLLNNEQFF TRBV30 TRBD2 TRBJ2-1 16 .
TGTGCCAGCAGCCCAGCGGGAGGGCTTTACAATGAGCAGTTCTTC CASSPAGGLYNEQFF TRBV12-3/TRBV12-4 TRBD2 TRBJ2-1 15 .
TGCGCCAGCAGTCTGAGGGGCCTTAGCACAGATACGCAGTATTTT CASSLRGLSTDTQYF TRBV5-1 . TRBJ2-3 15 few
TGTGCCAGCAGTTTTCTCTCTAATTCACCCCTCCACTTT CASSFLSNSPLHF TRBV12-3/TRBV12-4 . TRBJ1-6 13 many
TGCAGTGCTAGAGATCCAGTCTCTGGGGCCAACGTCCTGACTTTC CSARDPVSGANVLTF TRBV20-1 . TRBJ2-6 15 .
TGCAGTGCCCGCTTCCGGGATTCGGAGGACAATGAGCAGTTCTTC CSARFRDSEDNEQFF TRBV20-1 . TRBJ2-1 15 .
TGTGCCACCTCGGAGGCTCGGGGTCGCACAGATACGCAGTATTTT CATSEARGRTDTQYF TRBV15 . TRBJ2-3 15 few
TGTGCCAGCAGCCAAGACAGTTGGCAAGAGACCCAGTACTTC CASSQDSWQETQYF TRBV14 . TRBJ2-5 14 .
TGCGCCAGCAGCTTGGAACGAGGGCCCTCAGATACGCAGTATTTT CASSLERGPSDTQYF TRBV5-1 . TRBJ2-3 15 .
TGTGCCAGCACCCGGGACAGGGGGGACAGCGAGCAGTACTTC CASTRDRGDSEQYF TRBV6-5 TRBD1 TRBJ2-7 14 .
TGTGCCAGCACGCCGGGGCAGGGGGCTTCCAAAAACATTCAGTACTTC CASTPGQGASKNIQYF TRBV2 TRBD1 TRBJ2-4 16 .
TGCGCCAGCAGCCGAATATGGGCGGGGGGGGATGACAGTGAGCAGTTCTTC CASSRIWAGGDDSEQFF TRBV4-3 TRBD2 TRBJ2-1 17 .
TGTGCCAGCAAAAGGGCTCTGAAGCAGTACTTC CASKRALKQYF TRBV6-6 . TRBJ2-7 11 few
TGCAGTGCTCCCCGAGGGGAGGGGGCGGTGACCCAGTACTTC CSAPRGEGAVTQYF TRBV20-1 . TRBJ2-5 14 few
TGTGCCAGCAGCTTAGTAACCCCCCTGACCGGGGAGCTGTTTTTT CASSLVTPLTGELFF TRBV11-2 . TRBJ2-2 15 .
TGCGCCGGCGGGACAGCCGGGAACACCGGGGAGCTGTTTTTT CAGGTAGNTGELFF TRBV5-1 . TRBJ2-2 14 .
TGTGCCAGCAGTCCAATGGACAGGTCCATGAACACTGAAGCTTTCTTT CASSPMDRSMNTEAFF TRBV12-3/TRBV12-4 TRBD1 TRBJ1-1 16 .
TGTGCCAGTCAGGCGAACTATGGCTACACCTTC CASQANYGYTF TRBV12-3/TRBV12-4 . TRBJ1-2 11 .
TGTGCCATCAGCCTCCGGGGGGATAAGAACACTGAAGCTTTCTTT CAISLRGDKNTEAFF TRBV10-3 . TRBJ1-1 15 .
TGTGCCAGCAGCGGAGAGGTTTGGAGTGGCACTGAAGCTTTCTTT CASSGEVWSGTEAFF TRBV4-2 . TRBJ1-1 15 .
TGTGCCAGCAGGGCTACAGGGAATCAGCCCCAGCATTTT CASRATGNQPQHF TRBV12-3/TRBV12-4 . TRBJ1-5 13 few
TGTGCCAGCAGTTACTCGACCCAGATAGTTAACTATGGCTACACCTTC CASSYSTQIVNYGYTF TRBV6-2/TRBV6-3 . TRBJ1-2 16 few
TGTGCCACCAGCTCCCAGGTGCTGGCGGCCTCCTACAATGAGCAGTTCTTC CATSSQVLAASYNEQFF TRBV15 . TRBJ2-1 17 .
TGCAGTGCTAGCGACAGAAATCCTTATCAGCCCCAGCATTTT CSASDRNPYQPQHF TRBV20-1 . TRBJ1-5 14 few
TGCAGTGCCCTAGGGCAGACAGGGGGCTCGGTCTACGGCTACACCTTC CSALGQTGGSVYGYTF TRBV20-1 TRBD1 TRBJ1-2 16 once
TGTGCCAGCAGCGCCCTCGGCTATGGCTACACCTTC CASSALGYGYTF TRBV9 . TRBJ1-2 12 few
TGTGCCATCAGTGTCACCGGGAGGAACGAGCAGTACTTC CAISVTGRNEQYF TRBV10-3 TRBD2 TRBJ2-7 13 .
TGTGCCAGCAGTGGCCTCAGGGGAAGGATGGCTGGGGCCAACGTCCTGACTTTC CASSGLRGRMAGANVLTF TRBV25-1 . TRBJ2-6 18 .
TGCGCCAGCAGCCAAGAAGGGTTAGCGGGTGAAGAGCAGTACTTC CASSQEGLAGEEQYF TRBV4-1 TRBD2 TRBJ2-5 15 .
TGTGCCAGCAGCCAAGACGGGGCGGTCTATGGCTACACCTTC CASSQDGAVYGYTF TRBV3-1 . TRBJ1-2 14 few
TGTGCCAGCAGATTACCAGGGACAGGGAGGGCAGATACGCAGTATTTT CASRLPGTGRADTQYF TRBV7-8 TRBD1 TRBJ2-3 16 .
TGTGCCAGCAGCTTAGAGGCAGGGCCCTATGGCTACACCTTC CASSLEAGPYGYTF TRBV7-9 . TRBJ1-2 14 few
TGTGCCAGCAGTGAAGAGACCCGGCGGGGGGGCTACACCTTC CASSEETRRGGYTF TRBV6-1 . TRBJ1-2 14 .
TGTGCCAGCTCACCACCCGGACAGGGCGATGAGCAGTTCTTC CASSPPGQGDEQFF TRBV18 TRBD1 TRBJ2-1 14 .
TGTGCCAGTAGCCAGGGCATTGGGGGCAATCAGCCCCAGCATTTT CASSQGIGGNQPQHF TRBV19 . TRBJ1-5 15 .
TGTGCCAGCAGTTACCCTGTCATGAGGGGAGGTGAAAAACTGTTTTTT CASSYPVMRGGEKLFF TRBV28 . TRBJ1-4 16 .
TGTGCCAGCAGCCGACCGCCCCCCGGGACAGGGCAGTACCAAGAGACCCAGTACTTC CASSRPPPGTGQYQETQYF TRBV11-3 TRBD1 TRBJ2-5 19 few
TGTGCCAGTAAAGCTGGGGCCAAAGGCGAGACCCAGTACTTC CASKAGAKGETQYF TRBV19 . TRBJ2-5 14 few
TGTGCCACCCGGACTAGCGGGGCCTACGAGCAGTACTTC CATRTSGAYEQYF TRBV6-6 TRBD2 TRBJ2-7 13 .
TGTGCCAGCAGTGATCGGACCCGGACTCAATACAATGAGCAGTTCTTC CASSDRTRTQYNEQFF TRBV2 . TRBJ2-1 16 .
TGTGCCAGCAGTCTCGGACTCGGTGAGCAGTTCTTC CASSLGLGEQFF TRBV12-3/TRBV12-4 . TRBJ2-1 12 .
TGTGCCACCAGCACCAGGACAGGGGTGGCCTACGAGCAGTACTTC CATSTRTGVAYEQYF TRBV15 TRBD1 TRBJ2-7 15 few
TGTGCCAGCAGCCGCGGGACAGGGCCCTACGAGCAGTACTTC CASSRGTGPYEQYF TRBV7-2 TRBD1 TRBJ2-7 14 few